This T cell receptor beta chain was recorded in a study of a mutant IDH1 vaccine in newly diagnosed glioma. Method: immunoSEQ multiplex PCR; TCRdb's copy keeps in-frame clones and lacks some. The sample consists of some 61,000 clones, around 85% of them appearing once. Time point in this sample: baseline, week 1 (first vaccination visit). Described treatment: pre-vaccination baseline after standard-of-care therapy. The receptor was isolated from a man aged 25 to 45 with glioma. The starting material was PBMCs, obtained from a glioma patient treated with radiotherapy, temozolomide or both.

The CDR3 loop is CASRGSGELFF. DNA for the CDR3: TGCGCCAGCAGAGGGTCCGGGGAGCTGTTTTTT. The gene calls are TRBV5-1 and TRBJ2-2; D is undetermined. Trimming stripped 5 bases from V and 6 bases from J, with 5 bases between. The CDR3 has 11 amino acids. CDR1 is SGHRS, CDR2 YFSETQ, per germline.